The present entry profiles one T cell receptor beta chain with its context. Its antigen remains unknown. The data belong to a study of CD4 T cells in relation to SARS-CoV-2 and coronaviruses. Study context: PBMCs were cultured with antigen for roughly 10 days before TCR beta sequencing. Findings and limits, study-wide: The cross-reactivity analysis covered only spike protein, not other viral proteins.

CD4 enrichment then naive enrichment separated naive from memory CD4+ cells. CDR3 size: 14 residues. In germline, CDR1 is SGHTA, CDR2 FQGTGA. V was trimmed by 5 bases and J by 2 bases, leaving 9 bases between them. Naive and memory CD4+ T cells were cultured with CEF, then survey-sequenced. Clones were read by immunoSEQ multiplex PCR, and TCRdb kept only the in-frame ones, dropping some. The sample lists tens of thousands of clones, over 75% seen once, with around 1.2% in the top ten. The source material was naive CD4+ T cells from PBMCs, cultured in vitro. Subset given: naive CD4+ T cells isolated by negative enrichment. The chain carries TRBV7-3 and TRBJ2-2; maybe TRBD1 (5 bases). The clonotype was recovered from an adult with COVID-19. CDR3 residues: CASSRQPNTGELFF. In DNA, the CDR3 is TGTGCCAGCAGCCGACAGCCTAACACCGGGGAGCTGTTTTTT.